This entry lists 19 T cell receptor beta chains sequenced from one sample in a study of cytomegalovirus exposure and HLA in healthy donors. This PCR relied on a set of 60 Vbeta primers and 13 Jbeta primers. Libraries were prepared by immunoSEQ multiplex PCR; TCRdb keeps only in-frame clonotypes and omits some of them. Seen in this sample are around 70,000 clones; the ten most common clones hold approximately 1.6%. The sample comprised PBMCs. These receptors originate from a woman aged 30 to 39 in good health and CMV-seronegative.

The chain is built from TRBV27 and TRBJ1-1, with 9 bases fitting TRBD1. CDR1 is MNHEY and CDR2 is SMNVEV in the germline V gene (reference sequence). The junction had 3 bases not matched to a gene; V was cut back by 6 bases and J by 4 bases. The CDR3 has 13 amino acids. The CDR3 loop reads CASRTGGVTEAFF. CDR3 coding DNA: TGTGCCAGCAGGACAGGGGGGGTCACTGAAGCTTTCTTT.

The CDR3 DNA follows: TGTGCCAGTAGTATCTGGCCCACCCAGGGAGGCTACACCTTC. Protein product: CASSIWPTQGGYTF. The chain carries TRBV19 and TRBJ1-2; maybe TRBD1 (5 bases). The V gene lost 3 bases and the J gene lost 8 bases, with 16 bases spanning the gap. The germline CDR1 and CDR2 sequences are LNHDA and SQIVND (reference sequence). CDR3 length: 14 residues.

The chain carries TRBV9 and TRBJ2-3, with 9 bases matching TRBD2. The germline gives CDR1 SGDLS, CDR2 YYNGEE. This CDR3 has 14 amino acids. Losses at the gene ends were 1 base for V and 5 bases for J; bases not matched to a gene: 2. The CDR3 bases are TGTGCCAGCAGCGTACGCGGGAGGGGAGATACGCAGTATTTT. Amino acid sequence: CASSVRGRGDTQYF.

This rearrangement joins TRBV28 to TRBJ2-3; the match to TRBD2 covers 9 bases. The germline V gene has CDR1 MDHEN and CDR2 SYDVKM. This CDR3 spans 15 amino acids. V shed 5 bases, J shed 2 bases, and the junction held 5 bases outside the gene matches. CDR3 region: CASSKRGDATDTQYF. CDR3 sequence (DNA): TGTGCCAGCAGTAAGCGGGGGGACGCCACAGATACGCAGTATTTT.

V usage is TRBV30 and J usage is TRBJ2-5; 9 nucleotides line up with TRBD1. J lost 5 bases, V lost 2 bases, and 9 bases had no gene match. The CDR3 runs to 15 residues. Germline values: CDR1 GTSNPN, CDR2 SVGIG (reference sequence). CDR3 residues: CAWSTYRGPGETQYF. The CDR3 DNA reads TGTGCCTGGAGTACCTACAGGGGGCCCGGGGAGACCCAGTACTTC.

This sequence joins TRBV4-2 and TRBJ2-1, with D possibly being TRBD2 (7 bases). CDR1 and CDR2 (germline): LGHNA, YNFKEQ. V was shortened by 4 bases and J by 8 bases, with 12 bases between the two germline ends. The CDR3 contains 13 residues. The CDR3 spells CASSPGGVYEQFF. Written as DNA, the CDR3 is TGTGCCAGCAGCCCGGGGGGCGTCTATGAGCAGTTCTTC.

The CDR3 loop reads CASSPRTSGSYEQYF. As DNA, the CDR3 is TGTGCCAGCAGCCCTCGGACTAGCGGGAGCTACGAGCAGTACTTC. The chain recombines TRBV4-2 with TRBJ2-7; 13 nucleotides line up with TRBD2. The CDR3 has 15 amino acids. Unmatched junction bases numbered 3, after V lost 4 bases and J lost 3 bases. CDR1 is LGHNA, CDR2 YNFKEQ, per germline.

CDR3 protein: CASSRTGNGETEAFF. Written as DNA, the CDR3 is TGCGCCAGCAGCAGAACAGGGAATGGGGAGACTGAAGCTTTCTTT. The chain links TRBV5-1 to TRBJ1-1; D may be TRBD1 (6 bases). Trimming cost V 4 bases and J 5 bases, with 18 bases left between them. There are 15 residues in the CDR3. The germline gives CDR1 SGHRS, CDR2 YFSETQ.

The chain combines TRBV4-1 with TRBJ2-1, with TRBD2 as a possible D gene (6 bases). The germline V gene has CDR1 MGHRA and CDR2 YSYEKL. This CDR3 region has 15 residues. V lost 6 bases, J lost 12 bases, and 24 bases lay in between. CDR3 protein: CASSPSGLQFYLQFF. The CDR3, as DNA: TGCGCCAGCAGTCCTTCGGGACTCCAGTTCTATCTGCAGTTCTTC.

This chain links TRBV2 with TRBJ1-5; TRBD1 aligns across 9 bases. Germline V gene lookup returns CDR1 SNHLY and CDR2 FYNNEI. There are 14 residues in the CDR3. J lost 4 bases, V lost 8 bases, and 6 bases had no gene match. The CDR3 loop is CASRTGTGNQPQHF. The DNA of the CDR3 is TGTGCCAGCCGAACCGGGACAGGGAATCAGCCCCAGCATTTT.

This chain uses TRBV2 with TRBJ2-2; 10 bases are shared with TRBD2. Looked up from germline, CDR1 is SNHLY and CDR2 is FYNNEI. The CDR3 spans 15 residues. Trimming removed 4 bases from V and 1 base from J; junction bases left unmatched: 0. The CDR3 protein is CASSASGRNTGELFF. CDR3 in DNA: TGTGCCAGCAGTGCTAGCGGGAGGAACACCGGGGAGCTGTTTTTT.

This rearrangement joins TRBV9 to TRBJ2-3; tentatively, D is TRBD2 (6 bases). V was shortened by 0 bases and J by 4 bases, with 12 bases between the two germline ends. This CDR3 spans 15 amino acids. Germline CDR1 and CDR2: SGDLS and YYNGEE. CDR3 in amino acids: CASSVAGSGSDTQYF. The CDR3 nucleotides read TGTGCCAGCAGCGTAGCGGGTAGCGGATCAGATACGCAGTATTTT.

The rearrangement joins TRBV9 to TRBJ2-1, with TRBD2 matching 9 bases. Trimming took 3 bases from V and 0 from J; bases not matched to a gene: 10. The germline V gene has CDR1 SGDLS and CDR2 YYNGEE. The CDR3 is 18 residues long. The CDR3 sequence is CASSEVGASGASYNEQFF. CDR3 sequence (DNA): TGTGCCAGCAGCGAGGTGGGGGCTAGCGGGGCCTCCTACAATGAGCAGTTCTTC.

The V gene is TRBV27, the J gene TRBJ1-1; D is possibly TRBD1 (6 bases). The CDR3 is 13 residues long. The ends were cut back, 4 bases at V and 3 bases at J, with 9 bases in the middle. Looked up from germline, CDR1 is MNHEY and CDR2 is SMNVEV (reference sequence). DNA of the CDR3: TGTGCCAGCAGTTCTTCAGGGGACACTGAAGCTTTCTTT. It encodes CASSSSGDTEAFF.

As DNA, the CDR3 is TGTGCCAGCAGTGCGGCTAGCGGGGATACCACAGATACGCAGTATTTT. This encodes CASSAASGDTTDTQYF. The rearrangement links TRBV6-1 to TRBJ2-3; TRBD2 matches at 9 bases. The CDR3 is 16 amino acids. Germline CDR1 MNHNS, CDR2 SASEGT. The trim removed 4 bases at V and 2 bases at J, leaving 7 bases unmatched.

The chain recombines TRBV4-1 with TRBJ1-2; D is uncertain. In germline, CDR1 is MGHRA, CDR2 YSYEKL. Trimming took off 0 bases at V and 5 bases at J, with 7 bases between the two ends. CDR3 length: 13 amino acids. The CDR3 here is CASSQETGYGYTF. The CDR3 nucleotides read TGCGCCAGCAGCCAAGAGACGGGGTATGGCTACACCTTC.

The CDR3 DNA reads TGCAGTGCTGCCTCTAGCAACGAGCAGTACTTC. This sequence encodes CSAASSNEQYF. The chain couples TRBV20-1 to TRBJ2-7; the D gene is possibly TRBD2 (5 bases). CDR3 size: 11 residues. Looked up from germline, CDR1 is DFQATT and CDR2 is SNEGSKA (reference sequence). V gave up 5 bases and J gave up 5 bases, with 10 bases separating them.

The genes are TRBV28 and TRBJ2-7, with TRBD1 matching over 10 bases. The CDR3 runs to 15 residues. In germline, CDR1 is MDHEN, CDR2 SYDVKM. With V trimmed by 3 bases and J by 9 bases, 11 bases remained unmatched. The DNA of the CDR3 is TGTGCCAGCAGTTTGAGTGGACAGGGGGATAGCGGGCAGTACTTC. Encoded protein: CASSLSGQGDSGQYF.

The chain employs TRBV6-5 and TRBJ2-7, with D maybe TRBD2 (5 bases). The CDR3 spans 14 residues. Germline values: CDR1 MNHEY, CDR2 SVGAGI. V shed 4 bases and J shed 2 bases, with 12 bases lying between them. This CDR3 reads CASSSAERTYEQYF. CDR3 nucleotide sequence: TGTGCCAGCAGTTCAGCGGAGCGGACCTACGAGCAGTACTTC.